The 21 T cell receptor beta chains below all came from one sample that was sequenced in a study of blood T cell repertoires in COVID-19. Using immunoSEQ multiplex PCR, the repertoire was profiled, and TCRdb retains in-frame clones only, with some absent. The sample holds 200,000 to 250,000 clones, 85% to 90% seen once. The specimen was PBMCs or T cells enriched from blood (not recorded which). The receptors derive from a man in his forties who had recovered from COVID-19.

V is TRBV18 and J is TRBJ2-1; TRBD2 matches 11 bases. The CDR3 has 17 amino acids. The V and J ends lost 2 bases and 5 bases, in that order; junction bases with no gene match: 8. Germline-derived CDR1 and CDR2 are KGHSH and LQKENI. As DNA, the CDR3 is TGTGCCAGCTCACCAAACTCAGGACTAGCGGGTGACAATGAGCAGTTCTTC. This codes for CASSPNSGLAGDNEQFF.

Only one count was recorded for this clone. The J gene is TRBJ2-4, the V gene TRBV2; possibly TRBD1 for D (5 bases). The germline V gene has CDR1 SNHLY and CDR2 FYNNEI. The CDR3 has 14 residues. The V and J ends lost 5 bases and 3 bases respectively, with 11 bases between them. The CDR3 sequence: CASSQGWVKNIQYF. CDR3 sequence (DNA): TGTGCCAGCAGTCAGGGTTGGGTCAAAAACATTCAGTACTTC.

The chain has TRBV5-4 and TRBJ1-4; 7 bases are shared with TRBD1. The length of the CDR3 is 12 residues. V shed 4 bases, J shed 10 bases, and the junction held 4 bases outside the gene matches. Germline CDR1 is SGHNT and CDR2 is YYREEE (reference sequence). This chain's CDR3 is CASSLWTGKLFF. The CDR3 DNA sequence: TGTGCCAGCAGCCTATGGACAGGAAAACTGTTTTTT.

This clone appeared once. CDR3 loop: CASSPNRDSNEQFF. CDR3 in DNA: TGTGCCAGCAGCCCTAACCGGGACAGCAATGAGCAGTTCTTC. The V gene is TRBV7-3, the J gene TRBJ2-1; TRBD1 agrees at 7 bases. The V and J ends lost 5 bases and 6 bases, in that order; junction bases with no gene match: 7. Germline V gene sequence: CDR1 SGHTA, CDR2 FQGTGA. The CDR3 sequence is 14 residues long.

The J gene is TRBJ2-1, the V gene TRBV11-2; TRBD2 matches 8 bases. Germline assignment: CDR1 SGHAT and CDR2 FQNNGV. V was pared by 0 bases and J by 6 bases, with 4 bases of the junction left unmatched. The length of the CDR3 is 15 residues. The CDR3 sequence is CASSLERGGGNEQFF. The DNA of the CDR3 is TGTGCCAGCAGCTTAGAACGGGGGGGCGGCAATGAGCAGTTCTTC.

The rearrangement links TRBV7-3 to TRBJ2-6; D might be TRBD2 (5 bases). V shed 4 bases and J shed 0 bases, with 13 bases lying between them. Germline V gene lookup returns CDR1 SGHTA and CDR2 FQGTGA. This CDR3 comprises 17 residues. The CDR3 DNA is TGTGCCAGCAGCTCGTTCGGGGTACTCTCTGGGGCCAACGTCCTGACTTTC. This sequence encodes CASSSFGVLSGANVLTF. The whole variable domain, filled in from reference TRBV7-3 and TRBJ2-6, reads GAGVSQTPSNKVTEKGKYVELRCDPISGHTALYWYRQSLGQGPEFLIYFQGTGAADDSGLPNDRFFAVRPEGSVSTLKIQRTERGDSAVYLCASSSFGVLSGANVLTFGAGSRLTVL.

V is TRBV7-2 and J is TRBJ2-2; 8 bases fit TRBD1. This CDR3 comprises 15 residues. Trimming removed 5 bases from V and 0 bases from J; junction bases left unmatched: 2. Per the germline V gene, CDR1 is SGHTA and CDR2 is FQGNSA. The CDR3 loop is CASSNRGANTGELFF. The CDR3, as DNA: TGTGCCAGCAGCAACAGGGGGGCGAACACCGGGGAGCTGTTTTTT.

J is TRBJ1-2 and V is TRBV24-1; a weak D match, TRBD1 (6 bases). The CDR3 has 16 amino acids. Germline CDR1 KGHDR, CDR2 SFDVKD. V was pared by 5 bases and J by 2 bases, with 17 bases between. The CDR3 sequence: CATSGRTAEGNYGYTF. Written as DNA, the CDR3 is TGTGCCACCAGTGGTCGGACAGCCGAAGGGAACTATGGCTACACCTTC.

The chain uses TRBV14 and TRBJ1-2; D gene uncertain. This CDR3 contains 16 residues. In germline, CDR1 is SGHDN, CDR2 FVKESK. The germline V and J ends were trimmed by 1 base and 2 bases, with 14 bases remaining between them. The CDR3 coding sequence is TGTGCCAGCAGCCAAGTGTTCGGAGAAGAAAACTATGGCTACACCTTC. It yields the protein CASSQVFGEENYGYTF.

The chain joins TRBV5-1 to TRBJ2-3, with 9 bases lining up with TRBD1. Germline V gene data show CDR1 as SGHRS and CDR2 as YFSETQ. V shed 0 bases and J 0 bases; nucleotides not matched to a gene: 2. The length of the CDR3 is 16 residues. CDR3 in DNA: TGCGCCAGCAGCTTGGGTGGACAGGGGAGCACAGATACGCAGTATTTT. Protein product: CASSLGGQGSTDTQYF.

The V call is TRBV7-2, the J call TRBJ1-6; unclear D gene. V was shortened by 4 bases and J by 11 bases, with 12 bases between the two germline ends. This CDR3 contains 13 residues. Per germline, CDR1 SGHTA and CDR2 FQGNSA. The DNA for the CDR3 is TGTGCCAGCAGCTCGTCTATTGTAGCACCCCTCCACTTT. This codes for CASSSSIVAPLHF. The full variable domain, in which reference TRBV7-2 and TRBJ1-6 provide the parts outside the CDR3, is GAGVSQSPSNKVTEKGKDVELRCDPISGHTALYWYRQSLGQGLEFLIYFQGNSAPDKSGLPSDRFSAERTGGSVSTLTIQRTQQEDSAVYLCASSSSIVAPLHFGNGTRLTVT.

The rearrangement joins TRBV10-3 to TRBJ2-3; D possibly corresponds to TRBD2 (6 bases). The CDR3 has 14 residues. Per germline, CDR1 ENHRY and CDR2 SYGVKD. Trimming removed 2 bases from V and 2 bases from J, with 8 bases in between. This CDR3 is CAISEAGNTDTQYF. The DNA for the CDR3 is TGTGCCATCAGTGAGGCGGGAAACACAGATACGCAGTATTTT.

CDR3 loop: CASSEHGSYGYTF. CDR3 bases: TGTGCCAGCAGTGAGCACGGTTCCTATGGCTACACCTTC. The chain couples TRBV2 to TRBJ1-2; no definite D call. The V end lost 3 bases, the J end lost 4 bases, and 9 bases lay between the germline ends. The CDR3 extends over 13 amino acids. Germline loops: CDR1 SNHLY, CDR2 FYNNEI.

This chain joins TRBV14 and TRBJ2-3, with 11 bases aligning to TRBD2. CDR1 is SGHDN, CDR2 FVKESK, per germline. The length of the CDR3 is 18 residues. With V trimmed by 3 bases and J by 3 bases, 11 bases remained unmatched. The CDR3 DNA reads TGTGCCAGCAGCCACAGTAGAACTAGCGGGGGTTTGACAGATACGCAGTATTTT. This sequence encodes CASSHSRTSGGLTDTQYF. The full variable domain, completed using reference TRBV14 and TRBJ2-3, is EAGVTQFPSHSVIEKGQTVTLRCDPISGHDNLYWYRRVMGKEIKFLLHFVKESKQDESGMPNNRFLAERTGGTYSTLKVQPAELEDSGVYFCASSHSRTSGGLTDTQYFGPGTRLTVL.

The V gene is TRBV19, the J gene TRBJ2-6; D uncertain. This CDR3 has 19 residues. CDR1 LNHDA and CDR2 SQIVND come from the germline V gene (reference sequence). Trimming shortened V by 5 bases and J by 1 base, and 21 bases separated the two germline ends. The CDR3 spells CASSAAGLDLASGANVLTF. CDR3 nucleotides: TGTGCCAGTAGTGCCGCTGGCCTCGATTTGGCATCTGGGGCCAACGTCCTGACTTTC.

The chain combines TRBV18 with TRBJ1-2, with TRBD1 matching over 7 bases. Germline loops: CDR1 KGHSH, CDR2 LQKENI. With V trimmed by 3 bases and J by 4 bases, 5 bases remained unmatched. This CDR3 has 14 residues. CDR3 sequence: CASSPEGQSYGYTF. In nucleotides, the CDR3 is TGTGCCAGCTCACCGGAGGGACAGTCCTATGGCTACACCTTC.

The V gene is TRBV5-1, the J gene TRBJ2-5, with 7 positions matching TRBD1. The CDR3 sequence is 14 residues long. Trimming took 6 bases from V and 2 from J; bases not matched to a gene: 7. Per the germline V gene, CDR1 is SGHRS and CDR2 is YFSETQ. The CDR3 nucleotides read TGCGCCAGCACCTTACAGGGGCCACAAGAGACCCAGTACTTC. Its protein product is CASTLQGPQETQYF.

V is TRBV6-5 and J is TRBJ1-5; maybe TRBD1 (6 bases). The CDR3 runs to 13 residues. Germline CDR1 is MNHEY and CDR2 is SVGAGI. The ends were cut back, 5 bases at V and 7 bases at J, with 12 bases in the middle. CDR3 protein: CASSTGKYQPQHF. The CDR3 nucleotides are TGTGCCAGCAGTACAGGGAAATACCAGCCCCAGCATTTT.

This sequence joins TRBV11-3 and TRBJ1-2, with D possibly matching TRBD1 (5 bases). Per germline, CDR1 SGHNT and CDR2 YENEEA. CDR3 length: 14 amino acids. V was cut by 5 bases and J by 4 bases, with 14 bases left in between. CDR3 sequence: CASSGPSRGYGYTF. The CDR3 DNA reads as TGTGCCAGCAGCGGCCCTTCAAGGGGCTATGGCTACACCTTC.

The table lists this clone with a few counts. This sample also contains other DNA sequences that code for the same CDR3. V usage is TRBV12-3 or TRBV12-4 and J usage is TRBJ2-7, with a tentative D call TRBD2 (6 bases). V dropped 7 bases and J dropped 3 bases, with 13 bases sitting between them. CDR3 length: 13 residues. This CDR3 reads CASTPDGSYEQYF. For the CDR3, the DNA is TGTGCCAGCACCCCGGACGGGAGCTACGAGCAGTACTTC.

This rearrangement joins TRBV30 to TRBJ1-4, with D uncertain. The CDR3 has 12 residues. Trimming stripped 1 base from V and 4 bases from J, with 4 bases between. Germline CDR1 reads GTSNPN; CDR2 reads SVGIG (reference sequence). The CDR3 region is CAWSGVNEKLFF. CDR3 coding DNA: TGTGCCTGGAGTGGAGTTAATGAAAAACTGTTTTTT.